A single sample gave rise to the 23 T cell receptor beta chains below, sequenced in a study of blood T cell repertoires in COVID-19. Sequenced by immunoSEQ multiplex PCR; TCRdb stores in-frame clones only, minus some. The sample has about 270,000 clones; 70% to 90% are singletons. The sequencing sample was made of peripheral blood. The source is a woman aged 70 to 79 with acute or convalescent COVID-19.

A note on this clone: Other DNA sequences from this sample encode an identical CDR3 as well. The rearrangement links TRBV5-1 to TRBJ1-1; D not resolved. Trimming took off 0 bases at V and 0 bases at J, with 6 bases between the two ends. Per germline, CDR1 SGHRS and CDR2 YFSETQ. The CDR3 has 14 amino acids. CDR3 loop: CASSLDSLNTEAFF. CDR3 nucleotides: TGCGCCAGCAGCTTGGACAGCCTGAACACTGAAGCTTTCTTT. Combining the CDR3 with reference TRBV5-1 and TRBJ1-1 gives the whole variable domain KAGVTQTPRYLIKTRGQQVTLSCSPISGHRSVSWYQQTPGQGLQFLFEYFSETQRNKGNFPGRFSGRQFSNSRSEMNVSTLELGDSALYLCASSLDSLNTEAFFGQGTRLTVV.

This chain joins TRBV4-1 and TRBJ1-4; a weak D match, TRBD1 (5 bases). The CDR3 spans 15 residues. V was clipped by 0 bases and J by 10 bases, with 15 bases between them. Germline-derived CDR1 and CDR2 are MGHRA and YSYEKL. The CDR3 DNA reads TGCGCCAGCAGCCAAGAGAGGGGAGTCGGGGGAAAACTGTTTTTT. Its translation is CASSQERGVGGKLFF.

The sample holds a few counts of this clone. The chain carries TRBV5-6 and TRBJ2-2; D may be TRBD2 (7 bases). This CDR3 region has 16 residues. CDR1 and CDR2 from the germline V gene are SGHDT and YYEEEE. Trimming stripped 1 base from V and 0 bases from J, with 10 bases between. The CDR3 region has the DNA TGTGCCAGCAGCTTGCGGGGGGCTCCGAACACCGGGGAGCTGTTTTTT. Its translation is CASSLRGAPNTGELFF.

This clone was picked up one time. V gene TRBV27 combines with J gene TRBJ2-5; 8 bases agree with TRBD1. The CDR3 runs to 15 residues. Losses at the gene ends were 3 bases for V and 5 bases for J; bases not matched to a gene: 8. Germline V CDR1 and CDR2: MNHEY, SMNVEV (reference sequence). CDR3 sequence: CASSLIQGEWETQYF. As DNA, the CDR3 is TGTGCCAGCAGTTTGATACAGGGGGAGTGGGAGACCCAGTACTTC.

This clone was seen just once. V gene TRBV18 combines with J gene TRBJ1-1, with D perhaps TRBD1 (6 bases). Per the germline V gene, CDR1 is KGHSH and CDR2 is LQKENI. Trimming stripped 5 bases from V and 3 bases from J, with 16 bases between. The CDR3 is 15 residues long. CDR3 protein: CASSKFRGRDTEAFF. Here the CDR3 DNA reads TGTGCCAGCTCAAAATTCAGGGGACGGGACACTGAAGCTTTCTTT.

CDR3 sequence: CASRQSSGGTEAFF. CDR3 coding DNA: TGTGCCAGCAGACAAAGCTCGGGTGGCACTGAAGCTTTCTTT. The chain has TRBV6-5 and TRBJ1-1; no definite D call. This CDR3 has 14 residues. The V end lost 6 bases, the J end lost 4 bases, and 15 bases lay between the germline ends. In germline, CDR1 is MNHEY, CDR2 SVGAGI.

This rearrangement joins TRBV18 to TRBJ1-4, with TRBD1 matching 8 bases. Per germline, CDR1 KGHSH and CDR2 LQKENI. V was pared by 6 bases and J by 8 bases, with 11 bases of the junction left unmatched. The CDR3 has 15 residues. CDR3 coding DNA: TGTGCCAGCTCCCCTCAGGGGGCGGAAGGAGAAAAACTGTTTTTT. Amino acids: CASSPQGAEGEKLFF.

This CDR3 is CASSTTQGGFDYEQYF. The CDR3 DNA reads as TGTGCCAGCAGCACGACCCAGGGAGGTTTTGACTACGAGCAGTACTTC. This chain links TRBV7-9 with TRBJ2-7; D is possibly TRBD2 (6 bases). The CDR3 runs 16 residues. V was pared by 5 bases and J by 3 bases, with 20 bases between. Germline assignment: CDR1 SEHNR and CDR2 FQNEAQ (reference sequence).

About this clone: Within the sample, other DNA sequences also encode this same CDR3. The chain joins TRBV6-5 to TRBJ2-5, with TRBD1 matching over 8 bases. The trim removed 10 bases at V and 5 bases at J, leaving 6 bases unmatched. Germline CDR1 reads MNHEY; CDR2 reads SVGAGI. The CDR3 spans 12 residues. This CDR3 reads CATGTGGETQYF. Here the CDR3 DNA reads TGTGCCACCGGGACAGGCGGGGAGACCCAGTACTTC.

The chain combines TRBV27 with TRBJ2-2, with 7 nucleotides matching TRBD2. The CDR3 spans 15 residues. Germline loops: CDR1 MNHEY, CDR2 SMNVEV (reference sequence). With 7 bases clipped from V and 4 bases from J, the junction kept 9 bases outside the gene matches. This chain's CDR3 is CASTHRTRGTGELFF. CDR3 bases: TGTGCCAGCACCCATCGGACTAGGGGCACCGGGGAGCTGTTTTTT.

This rearrangement joins TRBV2 to TRBJ1-6, with 7 bases lining up with TRBD1. After removal of 6 bases from V and 6 bases from J, the junction contained 11 bases not matched to a gene. CDR3 length: 16 residues. The germline gives CDR1 SNHLY, CDR2 FYNNEI. The CDR3 nucleotides read TGTGCCAGCAGAGTACAGGGGACCAGAGCTAATTCACCCCTCCACTTT. It is translated as CASRVQGTRANSPLHF.

This rearrangement joins TRBV19 to TRBJ1-1; D remains unclear. Trimming pared 9 bases from V and 10 bases from J, leaving 18 bases between. CDR1 is LNHDA, CDR2 SQIVND, per germline (reference sequence). The CDR3 sequence is 12 residues long. CDR3 in DNA: TGTGCCAGCTCCCCCTCAGGCGGGGTAGCTTTCTTT. This codes for CASSPSGGVAFF.

The chain is built from TRBV18 and TRBJ1-3, with D possibly matching TRBD1 (5 bases). The CDR3 consists of 15 residues. CDR1 is KGHSH, CDR2 LQKENI, per germline. Trimming cost V 2 bases and J 0 bases, with 8 bases left between them. CDR3 nucleotides: TGTGCCAGCTCACCAGGGGCATACTCTGGAAACACCATATATTTT. Translation: CASSPGAYSGNTIYF.

The rearrangement uses TRBV27 and TRBJ2-7; 10 bases fit TRBD1. V shed 5 bases, J shed 3 bases, and the junction held 1 base outside the gene matches. CDR3 length: 13 amino acids. The germline CDR1 and CDR2 sequences are MNHEY and SMNVEV (reference sequence). DNA of the CDR3: TGTGCCAGCAGTCGGGACAGGGGCTACGAGCAGTACTTC. Protein: CASSRDRGYEQYF.

The chain is built from TRBV19 and TRBJ1-4; D unresolved. V lost 5 bases, J lost 7 bases, and 11 bases lay in between. This CDR3 comprises 13 residues. The germline V gene has CDR1 LNHDA and CDR2 SQIVND (reference sequence). The CDR3 nucleotides read TGTGCCAGTAGTTTCCGTAGCGGTGAAAAACTGTTTTTT. As protein: CASSFRSGEKLFF.

The chain joins TRBV19 to TRBJ1-6, with TRBD1 as a possible D gene (5 bases). CDR1 LNHDA and CDR2 SQIVND come from the germline V gene (reference sequence). V lost 3 bases, J lost 11 bases, and 17 bases lay in between. The CDR3 runs to 15 residues. The CDR3 region has the DNA TGTGCCAGTAGTATTCGCGCCCCGGACACCCCACCCCTCCACTTT. Its protein product is CASSIRAPDTPPLHF.

V gene TRBV7-9 combines with J gene TRBJ1-1, with unresolved D. The CDR3 extends over 12 amino acids. Per the germline V gene, CDR1 is SEHNR and CDR2 is FQNEAQ (reference sequence). V dropped 1 base and J dropped 11 bases, with 11 bases sitting between them. CDR3 bases: TGTGCCAGCAGCTTAGAGTCACCCGGGGCTTTCTTT. This translates into CASSLESPGAFF.

The chain carries TRBV6-5 and TRBJ1-1, with 7 bases matching TRBD1. Germline V CDR1 and CDR2: MNHEY, SVGAGI. J lost 0 bases, V lost 5 bases, and 3 bases had no gene match. The CDR3 contains 14 residues. This chain's CDR3 is CASSTDRMNTEAFF. The CDR3 DNA reads as TGTGCCAGCAGTACGGACAGGATGAACACTGAAGCTTTCTTT.

This chain connects TRBV19 to TRBJ1-6; 7 bases align to TRBD1. Trimming at V came to 3 bases and at J to 6 bases, leaving 11 bases not matched to a gene. The CDR3 length is 17 residues. CDR1 is LNHDA and CDR2 is SQIVND in the germline V gene (reference sequence). CDR3 sequence reads: CASSMYAGGWGNSPLHF. The CDR3, as DNA: TGTGCCAGTAGTATGTATGCAGGGGGATGGGGTAATTCACCCCTCCACTTT.

The chain couples TRBV7-3 to TRBJ2-3, with D maybe TRBD2 (5 bases). With 0 bases removed from V and 6 bases from J, the gap between germline ends came to 13 bases. Germline assignment: CDR1 SGHTA and CDR2 FQGTGA. The CDR3 loop spans 15 amino acids. This CDR3 reads CASSLTLAAGDTQYF. Here the CDR3 DNA reads TGTGCCAGCAGCTTAACGTTGGCGGCGGGCGATACGCAGTATTTT. Using reference TRBV7-3 and TRBJ2-3 for the parts outside the CDR3, the full variable domain is GAGVSQTPSNKVTEKGKYVELRCDPISGHTALYWYRQSLGQGPEFLIYFQGTGAADDSGLPNDRFFAVRPEGSVSTLKIQRTERGDSAVYLCASSLTLAAGDTQYFGPGTRLTVL.

The CDR3 DNA reads as TGTGCCAGCAGCCGTACAAACAGGGGTTTCACTGAAGCTTTCTTT. Its protein is CASSRTNRGFTEAFF. This chain links TRBV13 with TRBJ1-1, with 7 positions matching TRBD1. Losses at the gene ends were 5 bases for V and 4 bases for J; bases not matched to a gene: 10. Looked up from germline, CDR1 is PRHDT and CDR2 is FYEKMQ (reference sequence). The length of the CDR3 is 15 residues.

The rearrangement links TRBV5-6 to TRBJ2-7, with D possibly matching TRBD2 (5 bases). With 3 bases removed from V and 4 bases from J, the gap between germline ends came to 26 bases. The germline CDR1 and CDR2 sequences are SGHDT and YYEEEE. The CDR3 runs to 18 residues. CDR3 amino acids: CASSSNFDGGVRAYEQYF. The CDR3 DNA reads as TGTGCCAGCAGCTCTAACTTCGACGGAGGAGTCCGGGCTTACGAGCAGTACTTC. The whole variable domain, remainder taken from reference TRBV5-6 and TRBJ2-7, is DAGVTQSPTHLIKTRGQQVTLRCSPKSGHDTVSWYQQALGQGPQFIFQYYEEEERQRGNFPDRFSGHQFPNYSSELNVNALLLGDSALYLCASSSNFDGGVRAYEQYFGPGTRLTVT.

This clone was detected only a few times. The J gene is TRBJ1-2, the V gene TRBV23-1, with unresolved D. TRBV23-1 is filed as an ORF, its function uncertain. V was shortened by 4 bases and J by 1 base, with 10 bases between the two germline ends. CDR3 length: 14 amino acids. The CDR3 loop is CASSLGGFNYGYTF. The CDR3 DNA reads as TGCGCCAGCAGTCTTGGAGGGTTTAACTATGGCTACACCTTC.